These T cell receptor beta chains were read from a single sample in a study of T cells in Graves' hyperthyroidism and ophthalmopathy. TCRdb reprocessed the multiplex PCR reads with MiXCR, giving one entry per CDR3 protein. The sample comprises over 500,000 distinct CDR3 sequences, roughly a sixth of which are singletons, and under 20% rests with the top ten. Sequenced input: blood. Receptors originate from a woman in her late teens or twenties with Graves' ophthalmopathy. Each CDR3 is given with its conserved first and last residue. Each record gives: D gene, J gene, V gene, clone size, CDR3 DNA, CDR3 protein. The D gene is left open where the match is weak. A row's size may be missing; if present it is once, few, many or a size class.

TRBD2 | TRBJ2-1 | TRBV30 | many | TGTGCCTGGAGTCTAGCGGGATACTACAATGAGCAGTTCTTC | CAWSLAGYYNEQFF
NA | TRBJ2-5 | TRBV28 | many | TGTGCCAGCAGTTTAACCAGGGGAAGAGAGACCCAGTACTTC | CASSLTRGRETQYF
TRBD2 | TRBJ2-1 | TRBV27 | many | TGTGCCAGCAGTTTGGGACTAGCGGGTGGGCTCTACAATGAGCAGTTCTTC | CASSLGLAGGLYNEQFF
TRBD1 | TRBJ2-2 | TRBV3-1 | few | TGTGCCAGCAGCCCCCCCCCCCGGACAGGGAGTACCGGGGAGCTGTTTTTT | CASSPPPRTGSTGELFF
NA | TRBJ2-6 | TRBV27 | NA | TGTGCCAGCAGTTTTACAGGGGCCAACGTCCTGACTTTC | CASSFTGANVLTF
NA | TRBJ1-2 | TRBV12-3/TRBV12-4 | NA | TGTGCCAGTTCTAGTCGGCGGGGCGTCTATGGCTACACCTTC | CASSSRRGVYGYTF
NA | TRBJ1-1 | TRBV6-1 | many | TGTGCCAGCAGTGCCGGGATCCGGGAAGCTTTCTTT | CASSAGIREAFF
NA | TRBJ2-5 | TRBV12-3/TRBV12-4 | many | TGTGCCAGCAGTGACTTGGAGGGGCTCCAAGAGACCCAGTACTTC | CASSDLEGLQETQYF
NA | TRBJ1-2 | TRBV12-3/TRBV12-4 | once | TGTGCCAGCAGTTTACAACAAATTGGCTACACCTTC | CASSLQQIGYTF
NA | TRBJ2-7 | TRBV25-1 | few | TGTGCCAGCTCAAAGGAGGGCTACGAGCAGTACTTC | CASSKEGYEQYF
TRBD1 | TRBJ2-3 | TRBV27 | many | TGTGCCAGCAGTCCCGCCGGGACAGGGCATATTAGCACAGATACGCAGTATTTT | CASSPAGTGHISTDTQYF
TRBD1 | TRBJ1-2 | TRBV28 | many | TGTGCCAGTCTCCACCAGGGGGCTAACTATGGCTACACCTTC | CASLHQGANYGYTF
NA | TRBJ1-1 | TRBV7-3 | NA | TGTGCCAGCAGCTTTACAGGGATGGGTGAAGCTTTCTTT | CASSFTGMGEAFF
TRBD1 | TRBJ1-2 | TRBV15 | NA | TGTTCCACCAGCAGAGAAAGAGGGGGCAACGGCTACACCTTC | CSTSRERGGNGYTF
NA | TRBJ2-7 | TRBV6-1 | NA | TGTGCCAGCAGTGAGGGGACACACTACGAGCAGTACTTC | CASSEGTHYEQYF
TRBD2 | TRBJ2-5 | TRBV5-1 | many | TGCGCCAGCAGCTCCGGGACTAGCGGAGGAGAGACCCAGTACTTC | CASSSGTSGGETQYF
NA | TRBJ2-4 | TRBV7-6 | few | TGTGCCAGCAGCTTAATCGGGGGAGACATTCAGTACTTC | CASSLIGGDIQYF
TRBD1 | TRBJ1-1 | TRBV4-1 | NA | TGCGCCAGCAGCCAAGAAGGGGGCTGGACTGAAGCTTTCTTT | CASSQEGGWTEAFF
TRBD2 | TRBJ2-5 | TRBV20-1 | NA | TGCAGTGCCTGCGGGTTCAAGCGGGATCAAGAGACCCAGTACTTC | CSACGFKRDQETQYF
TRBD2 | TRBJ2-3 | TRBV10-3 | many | TGTGCCATCAGGAAAGTGGTAGCGGGGGGCACTAGCACAGATACGCAGTATTTT | CAIRKVVAGGTSTDTQYF
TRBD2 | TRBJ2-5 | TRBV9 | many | TGTGCCAGCAGCGTAGACGTAGCGGGGGGGGTTTTGGAGACCCAGTACTTC | CASSVDVAGGVLETQYF
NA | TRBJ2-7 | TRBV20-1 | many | TGCAGTGCTAGGATCCTCGACCACGAGCAGTACTTC | CSARILDHEQYF
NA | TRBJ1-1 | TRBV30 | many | TGTGCCTGGAGTGTACTAGCGGTAGATATGAACACTGAAGCTTTCTTT | CAWSVLAVDMNTEAFF
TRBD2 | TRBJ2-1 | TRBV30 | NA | TGTGCCTGGAGGGACGCCCCGGGGGGGCAGAATGAGCAGTTCTTC | CAWRDAPGGQNEQFF
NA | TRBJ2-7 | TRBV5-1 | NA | TGTGCCAGCAGCTTGGCCTCATTAGGGACCGACCTTGGCGAGCAGTACTTC | CASSLASLGTDLGEQYF
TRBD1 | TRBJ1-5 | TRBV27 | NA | TGTGCCAGCAGTCATAGACAGGGTTATCAGCCCCAGCATTTT | CASSHRQGYQPQHF
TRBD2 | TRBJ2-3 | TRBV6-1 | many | TGTGCCAGCACAAAACAAGCGGGAGTCACAGATACGCAGTATTTT | CASTKQAGVTDTQYF
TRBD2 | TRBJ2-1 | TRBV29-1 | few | TGCAGCGTTGAAGGCGGGGGGGGATACAATGAGCAGTTCTTC | CSVEGGGGYNEQFF
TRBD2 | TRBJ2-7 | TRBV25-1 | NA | TGTGCCAGCAGGAGGACTAGCGGGACGGGCGAGCAGTACTTC | CASRRTSGTGEQYF
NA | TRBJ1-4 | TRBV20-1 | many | TGCAGTGCCCTCCCCGGGGCTGGGGATGAAAAACTGTTTTTT | CSALPGAGDEKLFF
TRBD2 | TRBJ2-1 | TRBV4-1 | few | TGCGCCAGCAGCCAAGTTATAGCGGGAGGGTCCTACAATGAGCAGTTCTTC | CASSQVIAGGSYNEQFF
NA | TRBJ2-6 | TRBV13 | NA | TGTGCCAGCAGCTTAAGTCTCTCCTCTGGGGCCAACGTCCTGACTTTC | CASSLSLSSGANVLTF
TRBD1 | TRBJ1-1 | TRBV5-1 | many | TGCGCCAGCAGCGCGGGGACAGGGGGCTTGGCTGAAGCTTTCTTT | CASSAGTGGLAEAFF
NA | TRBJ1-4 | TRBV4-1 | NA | TGCGCCAGCAGCCCGATCGGGGTCGCGGAAGGCGAAAAACTGTTTTTT | CASSPIGVAEGEKLFF
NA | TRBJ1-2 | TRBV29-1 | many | TGCAGCGTTGACACTAACTATGGCTACACCTTC | CSVDTNYGYTF
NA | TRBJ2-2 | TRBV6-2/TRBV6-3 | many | TGTGCCAGCAGTTACATCAGAGCCGGGGAGCTGTTTTTT | CASSYIRAGELFF
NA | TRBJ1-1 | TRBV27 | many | TGTGCCAGCAGTCCAGCACAGGTTATAGTCACTGAAGCTTTCTTT | CASSPAQVIVTEAFF
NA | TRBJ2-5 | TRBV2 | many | TGTGCCAGCATATTATGGAGGGTAGAAGAGACCCAGTACTTC | CASILWRVEETQYF
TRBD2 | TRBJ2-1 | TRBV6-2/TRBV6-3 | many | TGTGCCAGCAGCCGCCATAGCGGGAGCTCCTACAATGAGCAGTTCTTC | CASSRHSGSSYNEQFF
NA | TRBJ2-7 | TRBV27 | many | TGTGCCAGCGGTCCCAACGAGCAGTACTTC | CASGPNEQYF
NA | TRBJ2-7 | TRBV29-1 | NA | TGCAGCGTTGTCCTACAGGGACCCTACGAGCAGTACTTC | CSVVLQGPYEQYF
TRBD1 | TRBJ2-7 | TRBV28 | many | TGTGCCAGCAGGGTGGGACAGCAATACGAGCAGTACTTC | CASRVGQQYEQYF
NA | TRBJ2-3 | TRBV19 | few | TGTGCCAGTAGTATACAAGGAATAGATACGCAGTATTTT | CASSIQGIDTQYF
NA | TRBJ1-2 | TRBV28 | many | TGTGCCAGCACTCCCTCGGTCCTACAGGGTAACTATGGCTACACCTTC | CASTPSVLQGNYGYTF
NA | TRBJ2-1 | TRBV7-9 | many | TGTGCCAGCAGCGTTCTAGCGTGGAGCTCCTACAATGAGCAGTTCTTC | CASSVLAWSSYNEQFF
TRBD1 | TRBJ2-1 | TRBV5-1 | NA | TGCGCCAGCCAGCAGGTGACAGGGCCCTACAATGAGCAGTTCTTC | CASQQVTGPYNEQFF
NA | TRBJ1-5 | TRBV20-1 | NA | TGCAGTGCTAAGGACAGATACAGCAATCAGCCCCAGCATTTT | CSAKDRYSNQPQHF
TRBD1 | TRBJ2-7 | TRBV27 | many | TGTGCCAGCAGTTCTCTGGACAGGGGAATGACCTACGAGCAGTACTTC | CASSSLDRGMTYEQYF
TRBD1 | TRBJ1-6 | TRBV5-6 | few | TGTGCCAGCAGCTTGCGACAGGGGGGTAATTCACCCCTCCACTTT | CASSLRQGGNSPLHF
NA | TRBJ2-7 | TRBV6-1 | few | TGTGCCAGCAGACGGGGTGAGGGGGTCTCCTACGAGCAGTACTTC | CASRRGEGVSYEQYF
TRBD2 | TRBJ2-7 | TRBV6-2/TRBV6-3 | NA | TGTGCCAGCAGAAAAGCGGGGTCCGACTACGAGCAGTACTTC | CASRKAGSDYEQYF
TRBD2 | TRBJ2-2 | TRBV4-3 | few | TGCGCCAGCAGCCAAGAGGGGGGGGGCACCGGGGAGCTGTTTTTT | CASSQEGGGTGELFF
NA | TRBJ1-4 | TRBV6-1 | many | TGTGCCAGCGGAGGTACTCCTAATGAAAAACTGTTTTTT | CASGGTPNEKLFF
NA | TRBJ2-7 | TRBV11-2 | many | TGTGCCAGCGGGTCCGGGGCGGGGCCCTACGAGCAGTACTTC | CASGSGAGPYEQYF